These 15 T cell receptor beta chains were all obtained from the same sample, sequenced in a study of cytomegalovirus exposure and HLA in healthy donors. Use of 60 Vbeta and 13 Jbeta primers characterized the PCR. Clones were read by immunoSEQ multiplex PCR, and TCRdb kept only the in-frame ones, dropping some. The sample consists of about 190,000 clones, 80% to 85% of them appearing once. The sample taken for sequencing was PBMCs. The receptor source for this set is a boy aged 2 to 9 in good health and CMV-seronegative.

This clone was counted once. The chain joins TRBV4-2 to TRBJ2-5; D gene uncertain. Trimming took off 4 bases at V and 5 bases at J, with 14 bases between the two ends. The germline CDR1 and CDR2 sequences are LGHNA and YNFKEQ. The CDR3 loop spans 14 amino acids. The CDR3 DNA reads as TGTGCCAGCAGCCCAGCCAGAGCGAGGGAGACCCAGTACTTC. It codes for CASSPARARETQYF.

This chain links TRBV5-1 with TRBJ1-1; no clear D gene. Looked up from germline, CDR1 is SGHRS and CDR2 is YFSETQ. V was shortened by 4 bases and J by 6 bases, with 10 bases between the two germline ends. CDR3 length equals 12 residues. The CDR3, as DNA: TGCGCCAGCAGCCGGGAAAGGGCTGAAGCTTTCTTT. This codes for CASSRERAEAFF. Looking up the rest from reference TRBV5-1 and TRBJ1-1 gives the full variable domain: KAGVTQTPRYLIKTRGQQVTLSCSPISGHRSVSWYQQTPGQGLQFLFEYFSETQRNKGNFPGRFSGRQFSNSRSEMNVSTLELGDSALYLCASSRERAEAFFGQGTRLTVV.

V gene TRBV10-3 combines with J gene TRBJ2-1; TRBD2 matches 8 bases. With 10 bases clipped from V and 4 bases from J, the junction kept 6 bases outside the gene matches. Germline CDR1 is ENHRY and CDR2 is SYGVKD. CDR3 length: 13 amino acids. CDR3 nucleotides: TGTGCCAGCGGGACTAGGAGTTACAATGAGCAGTTCTTC. The encoded protein is CASGTRSYNEQFF.

This clone has only one observation. The chain employs TRBV5-4 and TRBJ2-5; possible D gene TRBD1, 5 bases. The DNA end is more similar to TRBJ2-7, so the J call may be wrong. The CDR3 loop spans 16 amino acids. Germline values: CDR1 SGHNT, CDR2 YYREEE (reference sequence). The CDR3 region is CASSGIRQGLQYEQYF. CDR3 coding DNA: TGTGCCAGCAGCGGGATTCGGCAGGGTCTTCAATACGAGCAGTACTTC.

This clone is a singleton in its sample. The V gene is TRBV13, the J gene TRBJ1-3, with no clear D. Germline lookup yields CDR1 PRHDT and CDR2 FYEKMQ (reference sequence). CDR3 length: 15 amino acids. The V gene lost 2 bases and the J gene lost 0 bases, with 8 bases spanning the gap. CDR3 protein: CASSLRKSSGNTIYF. The CDR3 DNA is TGTGCCAGCAGCTTACGCAAGAGCTCTGGAAACACCATATATTTT.

The CDR3 loop reads CASRQGSSYNEQFF. Written as DNA, the CDR3 is TGTGCCAGCAGACAGGGGAGCTCCTACAATGAGCAGTTCTTC. The chain is built from TRBV6-4 and TRBJ2-1; 7 nucleotides match TRBD1. CDR1 MRHNA and CDR2 SNTAGT come from the germline V gene. V shed 6 bases and J 0 bases; nucleotides not matched to a gene: 2. The CDR3 has 14 amino acids.

The rearrangement uses TRBV7-9 and TRBJ2-3; D remains unclear. The CDR3 consists of 14 residues. The germline V gene has CDR1 SEHNR and CDR2 FQNEAQ (reference sequence). V dropped 3 bases and J dropped 1 base, with 8 bases sitting between them. CDR3 in amino acids: CASSFLRGTDTQYF. The CDR3 DNA sequence: TGTGCCAGCAGCTTTCTGCGCGGCACAGATACGCAGTATTTT.

This clone turned up a few times. V is TRBV27 and J is TRBJ1-5; D may be TRBD1 (6 bases). Per the germline V gene, CDR1 is MNHEY and CDR2 is SMNVEV (reference sequence). The CDR3 is 17 residues long. V was cut by 4 bases and J by 2 bases, with 18 bases left in between. The DNA of the CDR3 is TGTGCCAGCAGTTATTTTGGAGTACAGGGAGGCAATCAGCCCCAGCATTTT. This codes for CASSYFGVQGGNQPQHF.

The chain combines TRBV30 with TRBJ1-2; D gene uncertain. The ends were cut back, 2 bases at V and 8 bases at J, with 12 bases in the middle. The germline V gene has CDR1 GTSNPN and CDR2 SVGIG (reference sequence). This CDR3 is built from 12 residues. CDR3 DNA: TGTGCCTGGAGTTCTTCGTCCAGGGGCTACACCTTC. This codes for CAWSSSSRGYTF. Variable domain in full (rest from reference TRBV30 and TRBJ1-2): SQTIHQWPATLVQPVGSPLSLECTVEGTSNPNLYWYRQAAGRGLQLLFYSVGIGQISSEVPQNLSASRPQDRQFILSSKKLLLSDSGFYLCAWSSSSRGYTFGSGTRLTVV.

This clone was observed a handful of times. This chain joins TRBV11-3 and TRBJ2-2, with 9 bases lining up with TRBD1. CDR1 is SGHNT, CDR2 YENEEA, per germline. V lost 4 bases and J lost 3; bases outside the gene matches: 3. The CDR3 has 15 amino acids. The CDR3 DNA reads TGTGCCAGCAGCTCGTGGGACAGGGACACCGGGGAGCTGTTTTTT. Translated, it gives CASSSWDRDTGELFF.

The chain couples TRBV4-1 to TRBJ2-5, with 9 bases matching TRBD2. The V segment lost 0 bases and the J segment 2 bases; nucleotides outside the gene matches: 10. The CDR3 has 18 residues. CDR1 and CDR2 (germline): MGHRA, YSYEKL. The CDR3 nucleotides are TGCGCCAGCAGCCAAGATCACGGTCTAGCGGGGTCTCAAGAGACCCAGTACTTC. Its translation is CASSQDHGLAGSQETQYF.

This chain links TRBV15 with TRBJ2-3, with D perhaps matching TRBD2 (6 bases). Germline assignment: CDR1 LNHNV and CDR2 YYDKDF (reference sequence). This CDR3 has 16 amino acids. V gave up 1 base and J gave up 5 bases, with 16 bases separating them. Written as DNA, the CDR3 is TGTGCCACCAGCAGAGGGAAGGGACTCCGGGGAGATACGCAGTATTTT. Encoded protein: CATSRGKGLRGDTQYF.

V and J are TRBV28 and TRBJ1-2, with 8 bases lining up with TRBD1. Unmatched junction bases numbered 3, after V lost 5 bases and J lost 4 bases. Per germline, CDR1 MDHEN and CDR2 SYDVKM. This CDR3 contains 13 residues. CDR3 in amino acids: CASSPDRGYGYTF. The CDR3 region has the DNA TGTGCCAGCAGTCCAGACAGGGGCTATGGCTACACCTTC.

This clone has only a few counts. The V call is TRBV11-2, the J call TRBJ1-1, with D hard to call. CDR1 and CDR2 from the germline V gene are SGHAT and FQNNGV. Deletions cut 2 bases from V and 5 bases from J, with 9 bases between. The CDR3 runs to 13 residues. CDR3: CASSLYGRTEAFF. CDR3 bases: TGTGCCAGCAGCTTATATGGTCGGACTGAAGCTTTCTTT.

The rearrangement joins TRBV6-5 to TRBJ2-7, with unresolved D. Germline V lookup: CDR1 MNHEY, CDR2 SVGAGI. The CDR3 length is 14 residues. With 4 bases removed from V and 7 bases from J, the gap between germline ends came to 17 bases. The CDR3 DNA follows: TGTGCCAGCAGTTCCATCCCTGGGCCGCGGGAGCAGTACGTC. This sequence encodes CASSSIPGPREQYV.